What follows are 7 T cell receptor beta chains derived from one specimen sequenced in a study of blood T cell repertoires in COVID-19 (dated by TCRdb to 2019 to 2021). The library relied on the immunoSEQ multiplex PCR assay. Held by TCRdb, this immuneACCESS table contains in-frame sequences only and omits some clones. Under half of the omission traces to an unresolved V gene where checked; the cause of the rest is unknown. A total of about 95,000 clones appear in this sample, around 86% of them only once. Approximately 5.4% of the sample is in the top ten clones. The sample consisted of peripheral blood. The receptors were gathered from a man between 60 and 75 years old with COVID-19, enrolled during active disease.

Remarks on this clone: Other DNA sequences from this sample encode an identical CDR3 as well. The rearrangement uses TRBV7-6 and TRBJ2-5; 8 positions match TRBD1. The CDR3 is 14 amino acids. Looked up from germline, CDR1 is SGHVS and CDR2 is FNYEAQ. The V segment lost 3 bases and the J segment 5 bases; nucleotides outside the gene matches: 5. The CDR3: CASSLDRAGETQYF. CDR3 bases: TGTGCCAGCAGCTTGGACAGGGCAGGGGAGACCCAGTACTTC.

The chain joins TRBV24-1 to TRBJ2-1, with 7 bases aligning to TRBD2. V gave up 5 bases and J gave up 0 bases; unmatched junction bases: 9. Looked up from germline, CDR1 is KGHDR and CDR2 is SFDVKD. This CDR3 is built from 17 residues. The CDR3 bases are TGTGCCACCAGTGGTTCGGCTAGCGGTAGCTCCTACAATGAGCAGTTCTTC. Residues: CATSGSASGSSYNEQFF.

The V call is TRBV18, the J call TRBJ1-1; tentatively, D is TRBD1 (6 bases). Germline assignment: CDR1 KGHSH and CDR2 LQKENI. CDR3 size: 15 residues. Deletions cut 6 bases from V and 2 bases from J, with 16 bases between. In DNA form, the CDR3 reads TGTGCCAGCTCCTCCGGTGGGGACATCAACACTGAAGCTTTCTTT. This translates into CASSSGGDINTEAFF.

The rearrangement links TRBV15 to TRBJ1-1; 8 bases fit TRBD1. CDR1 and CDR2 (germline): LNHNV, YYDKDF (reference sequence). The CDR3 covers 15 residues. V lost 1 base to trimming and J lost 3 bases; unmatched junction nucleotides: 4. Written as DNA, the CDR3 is TGTGCCACCAGCAGAGGCGGGACAGGAGACACTGAAGCTTTCTTT. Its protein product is CATSRGGTGDTEAFF.

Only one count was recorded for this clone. The CDR3 region is CASTRGGREETQYF. The DNA for the CDR3 is TGTGCCAGCACGAGGGGCGGGAGAGAAGAGACCCAGTACTTC. The rearrangement links TRBV2 to TRBJ2-5; 7 positions agree with TRBD2. CDR1 is SNHLY, CDR2 FYNNEI, per germline. The CDR3 sequence is 14 residues long. V shed 7 bases, J shed 3 bases, and the junction held 8 bases outside the gene matches.

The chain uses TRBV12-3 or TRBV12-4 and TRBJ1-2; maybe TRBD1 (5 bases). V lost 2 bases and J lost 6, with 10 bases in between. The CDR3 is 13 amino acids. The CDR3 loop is CASSLIRGDGYTF. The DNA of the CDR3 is TGTGCCAGCAGTTTAATAAGGGGCGATGGCTACACCTTC.

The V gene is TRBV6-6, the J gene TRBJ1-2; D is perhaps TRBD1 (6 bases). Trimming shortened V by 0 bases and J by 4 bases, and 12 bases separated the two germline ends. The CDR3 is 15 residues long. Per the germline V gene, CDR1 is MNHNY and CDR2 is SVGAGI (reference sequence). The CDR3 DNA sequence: TGTGCCAGCAGTTACTCTGGCCAGGGGAGCTATGGCTACACCTTC. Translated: CASSYSGQGSYGYTF.